This T cell receptor (beta chain) was documented in a study of vaccination and CD4 T cells after COVID-19. In the study overall: Recovered patients in the cohort numbered six men and four women, two of them Hispanic. The interval from dose two to post-vaccine sampling had a median of about 66 days, and it ranged from 14 to 241.

Each CDR3 protein is one row after TCRdb ran MiXCR on the PCR reads. Of approximately 17,000 distinct CDR3 sequences listed, 55% to 80% are singletons. The CDR3 extends over 17 amino acids. The J segment lost 8 bases and the V segment lost 5 bases, leaving 10 bases of the junction unmatched. Germline V gene lookup returns CDR1 KGHDR and CDR2 SFDVKD. The rearrangement joins TRBV24-1 to TRBJ2-1; 14 bases match TRBD2. The material sequenced was CD4+ T cells from blood, taken after SARS-CoV-2 vaccination. This clonotype originated in a human donor who had recovered from COVID-19. CDR3 in amino acids: CATSAQGGTSGSDEQFF. The CDR3 coding sequence is TGTGCCACCAGTGCCCAAGGGGGGACTAGCGGGAGTGATGAGCAGTTCTTC.